Reported below is one TCR beta chain. At least ten counts were recorded for this clonotype. Its antigen remains undetermined. Base qualities were left out, and no much larger clone turns up one base away. This was a case-control study nested in a cohort of healthcare workers in London, UK, who had nasopharyngeal swab PCR tests and blood samples taken every week. Healthcare workers were enrolled in the week of the UK lockdown, from 23 to 31 March 2020, and were followed every week for up to roughly 16 weeks. The library was produced with 5' RACE. Sequencing took place on a NextSeq 500. The TCR library protocol attached unique molecular identifiers to individual cDNA molecules to correct for sequencing error and PCR bias. TCR alpha and beta chains were both sequenced, and the abundances of alpha and beta sequences in each sample were closely correlated with each other. The study's processing was this. Decombinator V4 was used to annotate the V gene, J gene and CDR3 of the TCR sequences. Expanded TCRs were defined as changing significantly between any two time points under a Poisson model with p below 0.0001. Abundances of TCRs were expressed as counts per million after normalisation to the total number of TCRs sequenced in each sample. TRAV1-2 paired with TRAJ12, TRAJ20 or TRAJ33 defined MAIT TCRs, while TRAV10 paired with TRAJ18 defined iNKT TCRs. VDJdb, accessed 1 November 2021, was searched for CMV, EBV and SARS-CoV-2 annotated TCRs, excluding TCRs annotated for multiple antigens. TCRdb handled the public reads itself, with Q25 trimming in fastp and clone calling in MiXCR, and kept productive beta chains. CDR3 protein duplicates are merged, each entry listing the most common genes and DNA. TCRdb, not the authors, supplied the V and J calls. The sample includes approximately 42,000 distinct CDR3 sequences, with approximately 6% observed a single time. Around 12% of the sample lies in the top ten.

Trimming costs V 2 bases and J 10 bases, and their ends lie 12 bases apart. The CDR3 measures 14 amino acids from cysteine to phenylalanine. Here the CDR3 DNA is all that survives: 42 bases in frame from base 1. CDR1 and CDR2 are read off the germline V gene as SNHLY and FYNNEI. The data are from a study of early T cells in non-severe SARS-CoV-2 infection (dated by TCRdb to the early 2020s). With regard to the full study: TCR sequencing used bulk RNA from unsorted whole blood, so alpha and beta chains could not be paired. Findings and caveats that apply to the study as a whole: VDJdb matching was skewed toward anti-spike CD8 responses and likely underestimated virus-specific expansions by missing private and CD4 specificities.

The chain is encoded by TRBV2 joined to TRBJ1-6, with TRBD1 perhaps the D gene, on 6 matching bases. The sample taken for sequencing was whole blood. This receptor was taken from an adult who was a healthcare worker with PCR-confirmed SARS-CoV-2 infection or an uninfected control (not recorded which). The CDR3 reads as follows: CASSETGIRSPLHF. The DNA reads TGTGCCAGCAGTGAAACAGGGATTAGATCACCCCTCCACTTT.